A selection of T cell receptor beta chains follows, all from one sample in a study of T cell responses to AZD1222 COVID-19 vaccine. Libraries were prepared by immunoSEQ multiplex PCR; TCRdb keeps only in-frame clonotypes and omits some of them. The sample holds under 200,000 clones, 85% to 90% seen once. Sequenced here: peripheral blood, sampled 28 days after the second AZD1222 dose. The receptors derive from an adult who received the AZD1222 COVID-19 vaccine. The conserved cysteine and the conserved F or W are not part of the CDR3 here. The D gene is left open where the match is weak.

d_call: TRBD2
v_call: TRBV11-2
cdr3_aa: ASSLRLAGKSTDTQY

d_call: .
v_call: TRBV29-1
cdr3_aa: RASSYEQY

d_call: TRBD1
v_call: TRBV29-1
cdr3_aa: SVGDRAGEQY

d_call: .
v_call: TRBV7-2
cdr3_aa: ASSRPDRQEQY

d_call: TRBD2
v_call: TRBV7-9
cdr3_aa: ASSSDSGNGELF

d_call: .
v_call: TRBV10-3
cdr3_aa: AISESPGRAVLGQF

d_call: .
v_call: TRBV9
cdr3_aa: ASSPHGGPIY

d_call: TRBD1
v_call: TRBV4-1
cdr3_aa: ASSQGQGALYEQY

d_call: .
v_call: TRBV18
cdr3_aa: ASSPEARELF

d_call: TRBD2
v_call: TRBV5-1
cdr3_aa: ASSLPTRGGGYEQF

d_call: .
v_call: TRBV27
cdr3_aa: ASSPISGNEQF

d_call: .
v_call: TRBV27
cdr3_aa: ASRGQGGYEQY

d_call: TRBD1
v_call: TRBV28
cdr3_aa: ASSLGTAYEQY

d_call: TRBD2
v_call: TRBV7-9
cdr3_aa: ASSSTSGRALKTQY

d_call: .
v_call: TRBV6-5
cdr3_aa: ASSYRQEGSPLH

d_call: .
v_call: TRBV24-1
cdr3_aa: ATRGSGNTGELF

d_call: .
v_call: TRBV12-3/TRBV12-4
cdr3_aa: ASSLARNEQY

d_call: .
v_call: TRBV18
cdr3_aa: ASSPTESYEQY

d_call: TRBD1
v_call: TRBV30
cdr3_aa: AWSARAGGVGELF

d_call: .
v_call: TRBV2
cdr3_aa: ASIGKATGSGANVLT

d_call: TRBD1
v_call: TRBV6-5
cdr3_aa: ASSRQGAYNEQF

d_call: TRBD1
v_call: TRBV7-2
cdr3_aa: ASSQTRGQGSYEQY

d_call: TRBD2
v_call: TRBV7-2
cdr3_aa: ASSFPGGSKNIQY

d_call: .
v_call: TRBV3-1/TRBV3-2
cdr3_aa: ASSRREQDSPLH

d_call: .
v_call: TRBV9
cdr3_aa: ASSVPGAGNEQF

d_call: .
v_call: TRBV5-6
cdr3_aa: ASSLGRPGDEQF

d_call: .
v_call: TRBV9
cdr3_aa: ASSETVLNTEAF

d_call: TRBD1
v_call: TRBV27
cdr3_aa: ASRTTGTESNQPQH

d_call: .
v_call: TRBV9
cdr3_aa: ASSPRLGGVYSDEQF

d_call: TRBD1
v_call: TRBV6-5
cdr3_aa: ASSMTGGGQETQY